The next 21 T cell receptor beta chains were all read from a single sample in a study of blood T cells in healthy people across ages (dated by TCRdb to between 2014 and 2016). The receptor library was made with 5' RACE. Data came from an Illumina HiSeq 2500. A second PCR of about 7 to 12 cycles was run with a J-beta primer mix and a sample-barcoded 5' primer. TCRdb's own reprocessing of the public reads used fastp at Q25 and MiXCR and kept productive beta chains. Each entry merges the rows of one CDR3 protein and shows their most common DNA and genes. The sample records some 1.4 million distinct CDR3 sequences, 42% of which are singletons. The ten top clones hold 7.9% of the sample. Sequenced sample: blood. These receptors came from a woman younger than 35 in good health.

J is TRBJ1-6 and V is TRBV5-1; 11 bases are a match to TRBD1. Germline values: CDR1 SGHRS, CDR2 YFSETQ. Trimming cost V 0 bases and J 6 bases; bases outside gene matches: 5. The CDR3 totals 17 residues. The CDR3 region is CASSLVGQGAGNSPLHF. The CDR3 DNA follows: TGCGCCAGCAGCTTGGTAGGACAGGGGGCTGGTAATTCACCCCTCCACTTT.

This chain joins TRBV27 and TRBJ2-6, with D possibly TRBD1 on 5 matching bases. Germline lookup yields CDR1 MNHEY and CDR2 SMNVEV (reference sequence). Deletions cut 4 bases from V and 4 bases from J, with 23 bases between. The CDR3 is made up of 19 amino acids. The CDR3 coding sequence is TGTGCCAGCAGTTCGCCATCCCAGGGCCAGGGTAGAGGGGCCAACGTCCTGACTTTC. Residues: CASSSPSQGQGRGANVLTF.

The chain couples TRBV6-2 or TRBV6-3 to TRBJ2-1; 8 nucleotides match TRBD2. This CDR3 has 15 amino acids. In germline, CDR1 is MNHEY, CDR2 SVGEGT. V trimming: 5 bases; J trimming: 7 bases; junction bases outside the gene matches: 10. CDR3 DNA sequence: TGTGCCAGCAGTGACCCCGGGACTAGGGGGAATGAGCAGTTCTTC. It translates to CASSDPGTRGNEQFF.

The chain joins TRBV9 to TRBJ1-1; D gene ambiguous. CDR3 size: 13 residues. In germline, CDR1 is SGDLS, CDR2 YYNGEE. Trimming pared 4 bases from V and 6 bases from J, leaving 13 bases between. In DNA, the CDR3 is TGTGCCAGCAGCCACCGTCCGGGCGCTGAAGCTTTCTTT. Its translation is CASSHRPGAEAFF. Using reference TRBV9 and TRBJ1-1 for the parts outside the CDR3, the full variable domain is DSGVTQTPKHLITATGQRVTLRCSPRSGDLSVYWYQQSLDQGLQFLIQYYNGEERAKGNILERFSAQQFPDLHSELNLSSLELGDSALYFCASSHRPGAEAFFGQGTRLTVV.

This clonotype was picked up a small number of times. The J gene is TRBJ2-7, the V gene TRBV7-2; 8 bases map to TRBD2. Per the germline V gene, CDR1 is SGHTA and CDR2 is FQGNSA. The V segment lost 1 base and the J segment 7 bases; nucleotides outside the gene matches: 12. The CDR3 loop spans 16 amino acids. CDR3 sequence: CASSLGVAGFPSEQYF. Here the CDR3 DNA reads TGTGCCAGCAGCTTAGGGGTAGCGGGGTTCCCTAGTGAGCAGTACTTC.

This clonotype was seen more than once but under ten times. The chain combines TRBV7-2 with TRBJ2-3; the D gene is possibly TRBD1 (5 bases). The CDR3 is made up of 18 amino acids. V was shortened by 5 bases and J by 5 bases, with 26 bases between the two germline ends. Germline CDR1 reads SGHTA; CDR2 reads FQGNSA. The CDR3 here is CASSRTIAGRGRGDTQYF. CDR3 coding DNA: TGTGCCAGCAGCCGCACTATAGCCGGACGCGGAAGGGGAGATACGCAGTATTTT.

The J gene is TRBJ1-5, the V gene TRBV25-1, with D possibly TRBD1 on 6 matching bases. Germline V gene data show CDR1 as MGHDK and CDR2 as SYGVNS. The CDR3 runs to 16 residues. V lost 5 bases and J lost 2, with 16 bases in between. The CDR3 DNA is TGTGCCAGCAGTCACAACAGGGAGGGTTGCAATCAGCCCCAGCATTTT. It is translated as CASSHNREGCNQPQHF.

V gene TRBV6-6 combines with J gene TRBJ2-3; D is unresolved. Germline values: CDR1 MNHNY, CDR2 SVGAGI (reference sequence). Trimming left V 5 bases short and J 5 bases short, with 14 bases between. The CDR3 has 14 residues. The CDR3 nucleotides read TGTGCCAGCAGTGATGAAGGGAAGAGAGATACGCAGTATTTT. This codes for CASSDEGKRDTQYF.

This clonotype was seen a few times. The CDR3 is CASSLAGQGGNEQYF. The CDR3 DNA reads as TGTGCCAGCAGTCTCGCGGGACAGGGTGGCAACGAGCAGTACTTC. The V call is TRBV12-3 or TRBV12-4, the J call TRBJ2-4, with TRBD1 identical over 9 bases. The closer fit of TRBJ2-7 to the DNA end suggests the J call may be wrong. This CDR3 contains 15 residues.

This chain uses TRBV15 with TRBJ2-1, with 15 bases lining up with TRBD2. Germline CDR1 reads LNHNV; CDR2 reads YYDKDF (reference sequence). This CDR3 is 18 amino acids long. Trimming cost V 0 bases and J 8 bases; bases outside gene matches: 8. The CDR3 DNA follows: TGTGCCACCAGCAGAGATATACAGGGACTAGCGGGAGGACATGAGCAGTTCTTC. Residues: CATSRDIQGLAGGHEQFF.

V is TRBV12-3 or TRBV12-4 and J is TRBJ2-3, with no clear D. The V end lost 6 bases, the J end lost 6 bases, and 13 bases lay between the germline ends. This CDR3 is 13 amino acids long. The CDR3 sequence: CASRPIGSDTQYF. The CDR3 DNA reads as TGTGCCAGCAGGCCAATTGGATCGGATACGCAGTATTTT.

The rearrangement links TRBV27 to TRBJ1-5; perhaps TRBD1 as D (5 bases). V shed 3 bases and J shed 9 bases, with 12 bases lying between them. This CDR3 spans 13 amino acids. Germline CDR1 MNHEY, CDR2 SMNVEV (reference sequence). CDR3 sequence: CASSFNRLGPQHF. The CDR3 DNA follows: TGTGCCAGCAGTTTTAACAGGTTGGGGCCCCAGCATTTT.

The rearrangement links TRBV5-1 to TRBJ2-2, with TRBD1 matching over 10 bases. Germline values: CDR1 SGHRS, CDR2 YFSETQ. The CDR3 runs 16 residues. The V segment lost 5 bases and the J segment 5 bases; nucleotides outside the gene matches: 9. The CDR3: CASRTPGQGKTGELFF. The CDR3 DNA reads TGCGCCAGCAGAACCCCGGGACAGGGGAAGACCGGGGAGCTGTTTTTT.

This chain joins TRBV5-1 and TRBJ2-5; weak D call: TRBD2 (6 bases). The V gene's germline CDR1 is SGHRS and CDR2 YFSETQ. V gave up 4 bases and J gave up 11 bases, with 30 bases separating them. The CDR3 runs to 17 residues. In DNA, the CDR3 is TGCGCCAGCAGCACCGGAGGGGCAGGCCTAATTCGAAATGAGCAGTACTTC. This encodes CASSTGGAGLIRNEQYF.

This clonotype was seen at least ten times. At one end, the junction sequence differs from germline, possibly due to a read error. The chain carries TRBV10-2 and TRBJ2-5; D is unresolved. CDR3 length: 11 amino acids. The germline V gene encodes CDR1 WSHSY and CDR2 SAAADI. CDR3 amino acids: CASSEEETQYF. CDR3 DNA sequence: TGTGCCAGCAGTGAAGAGGAGACCCAGTACTTC.

The chain carries TRBV24-1 and TRBJ2-3; 11 bases align to TRBD2. Trimming cost V 7 bases and J 2 bases; bases outside gene matches: 4. This CDR3 region has 15 residues. Looked up from germline, CDR1 is KGHDR and CDR2 is SFDVKD. The CDR3 DNA sequence: TGTGCCACCAGCCCACTAGCGGGAGCCACAGATACGCAGTATTTT. Protein product: CATSPLAGATDTQYF.

This clonotype has a handful of counts. The chain combines TRBV12-3 or TRBV12-4 with TRBJ1-6; maybe TRBD1 (5 bases). This CDR3 is 14 amino acids long. Trimming pared 6 bases from V and 6 bases from J, leaving 12 bases between. The DNA of the CDR3 is TGTGCCAGCAGCTTGGGGGACGGTAATTCACCCCTCCACTTT. Protein product: CASSLGDGNSPLHF.

The chain has TRBV6-1 and TRBJ2-5, with 7 positions matching TRBD2. Germline CDR1 is MNHNS and CDR2 is SASEGT. The length of the CDR3 is 17 residues. V was clipped by 7 bases and J by 2 bases; unmatched bases: 16. DNA for the CDR3: TGTGCCAGCATGAGAGGGGTGCTAGCGGAGGGGCAAGAGACCCAGTACTTC. Its protein product is CASMRGVLAEGQETQYF.

The J gene is TRBJ1-2, the V gene TRBV5-1; D is unclear. Germline V gene sequence: CDR1 SGHRS, CDR2 YFSETQ. Trimming cost V 6 bases and J 3 bases, with 9 bases left between them. The CDR3 is 12 residues long. CDR3 protein: CASMGNDYGYTF. The CDR3 nucleotides read TGCGCCAGCATGGGCAACGACTATGGCTACACCTTC.

The chain joins TRBV11-2 to TRBJ2-3; D is unresolved. Per germline, CDR1 SGHAT and CDR2 FQNNGV. The CDR3 is made up of 16 amino acids. V was pared by 5 bases and J by 1 base, with 16 bases between. The CDR3, as DNA: TGTGCCAGCAGCCCCCACCACGGGTCAGGCACAGATACGCAGTATTTT. This codes for CASSPHHGSGTDTQYF.

This clonotype was detected a few times. The J gene is TRBJ2-6, the V gene TRBV7-9; D unresolved. Between the trimmed V and J ends, which lost 2 bases and 1 base, there was a span of 6 bases. This CDR3 has 15 amino acids. Germline assignment: CDR1 SEHNR and CDR2 FQNEAQ (reference sequence). This CDR3 is CASSLRLSGANVLTF. The CDR3 DNA is TGTGCCAGCAGCTTAAGACTTTCTGGGGCCAACGTCCTGACTTTC.